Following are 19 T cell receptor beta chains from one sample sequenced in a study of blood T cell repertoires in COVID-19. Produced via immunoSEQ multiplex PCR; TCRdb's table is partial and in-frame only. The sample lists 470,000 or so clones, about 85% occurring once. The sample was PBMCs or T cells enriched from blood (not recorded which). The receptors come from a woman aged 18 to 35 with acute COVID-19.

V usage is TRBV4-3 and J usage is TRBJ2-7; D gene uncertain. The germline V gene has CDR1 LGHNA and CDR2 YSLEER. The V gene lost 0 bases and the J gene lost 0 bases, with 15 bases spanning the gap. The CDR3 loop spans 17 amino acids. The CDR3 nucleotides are TGCGCCAGCAGCCAAGATCTGGAGACTCCGAGCTCCTACGAGCAGTACTTC. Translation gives CASSQDLETPSSYEQYF.

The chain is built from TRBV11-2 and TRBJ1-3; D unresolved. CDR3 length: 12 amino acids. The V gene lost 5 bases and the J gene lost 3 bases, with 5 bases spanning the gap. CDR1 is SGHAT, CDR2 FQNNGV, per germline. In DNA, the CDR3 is TGTGCCAGCAGCGAGGTTGGAAACACCATATATTTT. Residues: CASSEVGNTIYF.

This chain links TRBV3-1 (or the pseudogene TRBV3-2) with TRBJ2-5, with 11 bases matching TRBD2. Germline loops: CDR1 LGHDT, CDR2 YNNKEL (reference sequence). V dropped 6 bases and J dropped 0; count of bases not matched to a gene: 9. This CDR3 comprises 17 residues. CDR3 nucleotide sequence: TGTGCCAGCAGAACGGGACTAGCGGATACGTACCAAGAGACCCAGTACTTC. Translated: CASRTGLADTYQETQYF.

The CDR3, as DNA: TGTGCCAGCAGAGGCACTAGCGTAAGCTCCTACAATGAGCAGTTCTTC. It yields the protein CASRGTSVSSYNEQFF. The V call is TRBV7-9, the J call TRBJ2-1; 7 bases agree with TRBD2. From germline, CDR1 is SEHNR and CDR2 FQNEAQ (reference sequence). With V trimmed by 6 bases and J by 0 bases, 8 bases remained unmatched. The CDR3 contains 16 residues.

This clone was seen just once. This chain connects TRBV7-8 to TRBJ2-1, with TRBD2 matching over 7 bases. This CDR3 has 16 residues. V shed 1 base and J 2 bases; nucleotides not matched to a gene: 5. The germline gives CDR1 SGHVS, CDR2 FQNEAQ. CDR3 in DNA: TGTGCCAGCAGCTTAGTACGTGGGAGGGCCTACAATGAGCAGTTCTTC. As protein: CASSLVRGRAYNEQFF.

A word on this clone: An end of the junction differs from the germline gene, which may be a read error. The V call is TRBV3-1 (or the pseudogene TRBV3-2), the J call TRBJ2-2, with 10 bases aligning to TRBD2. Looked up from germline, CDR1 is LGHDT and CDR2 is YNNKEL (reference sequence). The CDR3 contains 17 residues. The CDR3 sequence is CASSQDWGLAKTGELFF. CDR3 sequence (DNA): TGTGCCAGCAGCCAAGACTGGGGACTAGCGAAAACCGGGGAGCTGTTTTTT.

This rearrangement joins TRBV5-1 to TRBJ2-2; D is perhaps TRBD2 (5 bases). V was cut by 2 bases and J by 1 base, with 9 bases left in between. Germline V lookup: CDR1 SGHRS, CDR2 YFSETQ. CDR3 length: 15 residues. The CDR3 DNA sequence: TGCGCCAGCAGCTTCTCCGGGAAGAACACCGGGGAGCTGTTTTTT. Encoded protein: CASSFSGKNTGELFF.

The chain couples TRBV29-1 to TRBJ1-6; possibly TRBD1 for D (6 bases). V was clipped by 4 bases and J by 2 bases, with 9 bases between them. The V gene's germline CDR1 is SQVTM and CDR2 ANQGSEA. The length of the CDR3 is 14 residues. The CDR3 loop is CSVAGQTYNSPLHF. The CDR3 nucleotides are TGCAGCGTTGCTGGACAGACCTATAATTCACCCCTCCACTTT.

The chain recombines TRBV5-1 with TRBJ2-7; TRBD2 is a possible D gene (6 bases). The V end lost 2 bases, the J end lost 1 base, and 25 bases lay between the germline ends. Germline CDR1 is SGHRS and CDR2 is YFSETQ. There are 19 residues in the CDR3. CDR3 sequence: CASSFLNSNQRARSYEQYF. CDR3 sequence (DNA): TGCGCCAGCAGCTTCCTGAACTCAAACCAGCGGGCCCGATCCTACGAGCAGTACTTC.

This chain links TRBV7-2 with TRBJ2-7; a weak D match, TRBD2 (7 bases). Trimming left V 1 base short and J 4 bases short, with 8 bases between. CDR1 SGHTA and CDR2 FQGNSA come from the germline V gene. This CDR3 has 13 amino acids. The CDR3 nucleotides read TGTGCCAGCAGCTTAGAGGGGGGGTACGAGCAGTACTTC. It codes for CASSLEGGYEQYF.

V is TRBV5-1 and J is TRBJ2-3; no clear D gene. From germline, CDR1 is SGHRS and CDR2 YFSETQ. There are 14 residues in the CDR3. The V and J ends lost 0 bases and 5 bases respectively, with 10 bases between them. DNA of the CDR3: TGCGCCAGCAGCTTGGTAGCTCTCGAAGATACGCAGTATTTT. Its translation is CASSLVALEDTQYF.

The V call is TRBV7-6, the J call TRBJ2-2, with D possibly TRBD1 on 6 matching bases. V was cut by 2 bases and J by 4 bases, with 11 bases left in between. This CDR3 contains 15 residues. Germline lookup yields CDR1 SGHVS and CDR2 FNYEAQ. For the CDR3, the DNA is TGTGCCAGCAGCTTAAGGGGGAGTTCCACCGGGGAGCTGTTTTTT. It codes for CASSLRGSSTGELFF.

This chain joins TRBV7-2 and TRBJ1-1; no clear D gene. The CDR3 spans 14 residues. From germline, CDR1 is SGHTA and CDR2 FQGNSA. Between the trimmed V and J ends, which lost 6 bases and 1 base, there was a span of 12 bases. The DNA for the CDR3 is TGTGCCAGCAGTCCCCGGGGAGGGAACACTGAAGCTTTCTTT. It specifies CASSPRGGNTEAFF.

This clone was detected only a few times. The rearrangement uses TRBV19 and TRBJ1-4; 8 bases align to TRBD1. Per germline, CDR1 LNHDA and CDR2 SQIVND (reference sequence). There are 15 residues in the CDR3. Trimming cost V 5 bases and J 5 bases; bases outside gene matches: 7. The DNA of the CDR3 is TGTGCCAGTAGTCTCGGACAGGGCCTAAATGAAAAACTGTTTTTT. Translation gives CASSLGQGLNEKLFF.

The CDR3 region is CATSRGGATDTQYF. CDR3 nucleotides: TGTGCCACCAGTCGGGGAGGGGCCACAGATACGCAGTATTTT. The chain uses TRBV24-1 and TRBJ2-3; 7 bases line up with TRBD2. V dropped 6 bases and J dropped 2; count of bases not matched to a gene: 4. Germline V CDR1 and CDR2: KGHDR, SFDVKD. The CDR3 is made up of 14 amino acids.

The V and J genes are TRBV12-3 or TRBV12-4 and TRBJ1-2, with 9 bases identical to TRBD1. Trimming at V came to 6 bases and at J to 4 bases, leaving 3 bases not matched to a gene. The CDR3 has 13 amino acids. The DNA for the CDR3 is TGTGCCAGCAGACTGGGACAGGGCTATGGCTACACCTTC. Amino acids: CASRLGQGYGYTF.

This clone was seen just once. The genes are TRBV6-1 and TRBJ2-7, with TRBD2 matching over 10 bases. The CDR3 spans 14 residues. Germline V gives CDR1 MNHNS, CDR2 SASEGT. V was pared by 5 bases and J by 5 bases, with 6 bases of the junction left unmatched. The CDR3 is CASSLGLAAHEQYF. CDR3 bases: TGTGCCAGCAGTCTCGGACTAGCGGCCCACGAGCAGTACTTC.

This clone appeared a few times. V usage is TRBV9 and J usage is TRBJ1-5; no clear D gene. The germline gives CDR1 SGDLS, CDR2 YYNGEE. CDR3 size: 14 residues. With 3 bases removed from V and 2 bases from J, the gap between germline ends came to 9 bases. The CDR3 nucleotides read TGTGCCAGCAGCGCCGACGGGGGCAATCAGCCCCAGCATTTT. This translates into CASSADGGNQPQHF.

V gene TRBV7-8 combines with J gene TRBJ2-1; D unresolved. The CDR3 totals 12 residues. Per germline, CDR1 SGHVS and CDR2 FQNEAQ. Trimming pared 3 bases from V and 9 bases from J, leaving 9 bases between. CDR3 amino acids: CASSFVSFEQFF. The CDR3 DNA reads TGTGCCAGCAGCTTTGTTTCATTTGAGCAGTTCTTC.